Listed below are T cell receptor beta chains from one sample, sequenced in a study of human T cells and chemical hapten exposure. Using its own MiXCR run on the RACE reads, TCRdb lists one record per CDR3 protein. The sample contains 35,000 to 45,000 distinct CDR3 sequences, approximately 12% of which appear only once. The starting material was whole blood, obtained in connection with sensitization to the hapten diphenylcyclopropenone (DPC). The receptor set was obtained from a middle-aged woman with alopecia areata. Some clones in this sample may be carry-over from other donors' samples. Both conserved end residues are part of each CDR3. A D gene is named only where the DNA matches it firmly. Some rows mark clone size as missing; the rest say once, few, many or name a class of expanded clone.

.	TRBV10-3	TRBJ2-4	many	CAISGEGLAKNIQYF	TGTGCCATCAGTGGTGAGGGCCTAGCCAAAAACATTCAGTACTTC
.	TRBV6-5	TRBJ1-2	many	CASSSAGSNYGYTF	TGTGCCAGCAGTTCTGCAGGGAGTAACTATGGCTACACCTTC
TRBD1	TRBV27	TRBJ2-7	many	CASSILQGAPSYEQYF	TGTGCCAGCAGTATCCTACAGGGGGCACCTTCCTACGAGCAGTACTTC
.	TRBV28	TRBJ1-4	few	CASSSPPGRINEKLFF	TGTGCCAGCAGTTCCCCCCCAGGGCGGATTAATGAAAAACTGTTTTTT
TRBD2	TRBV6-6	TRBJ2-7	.	CASSGPGLAGETFYEQYF	TGTGCCAGCAGTGGGCCGGGACTAGCGGGAGAGACCTTCTACGAGCAGTACTTC
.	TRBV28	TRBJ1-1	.	CASSFGGGAFF	TGTGCCAGCAGTTTTGGGGGAGGGGCTTTCTTT
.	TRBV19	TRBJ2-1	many	CASSIIGQSGNNEQFF	TGTGCCAGTAGTATTATAGGACAGAGCGGGAACAATGAGCAGTTCTTC
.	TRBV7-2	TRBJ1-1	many	CASSVVKNTEAFF	TGTGCCAGCAGCGTTGTAAAGAACACTGAAGCTTTCTTT
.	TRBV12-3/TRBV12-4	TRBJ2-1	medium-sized	CASSTGAGTLFF	TGTGCCAGCAGTACGGGGGCGGGGACCCTGTTCTTC
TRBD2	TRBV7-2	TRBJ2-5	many	CASSLGLAGAQETQYF	TGTGCCAGCAGCTTAGGACTAGCGGGGGCCCAAGAGACCCAGTACTTC
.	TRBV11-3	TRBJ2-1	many	CASSLGGTRAYNEQFF	TGTGCCAGCAGCTTAGGTGGGACACGGGCCTACAATGAGCAGTTCTTC
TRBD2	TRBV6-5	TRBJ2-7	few	CASSYYGGAGYEQYF	TGTGCCAGCAGTTACTACGGGGGGGCAGGCTACGAGCAGTACTTC
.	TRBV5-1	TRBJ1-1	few	CASSLFQANTEAFF	TGCGCCAGCAGCTTGTTCCAGGCAAACACTGAAGCTTTCTTT
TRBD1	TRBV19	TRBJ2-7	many	CASSFGTGRHEQYF	TGTGCCAGTAGTTTCGGGACAGGGAGGCACGAGCAGTACTTC
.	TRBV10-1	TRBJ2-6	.	CASSENGANVLTF	TGCGCCAGCAGTGAGAATGGGGCCAACGTCCTGACTTTC
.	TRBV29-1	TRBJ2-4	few	CSVEGRGANIQYF	TGCAGCGTTGAAGGCAGGGGGGCAAACATTCAGTACTTC
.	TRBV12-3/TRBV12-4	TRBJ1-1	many	CASSLRQGNEAFF	TGTGCCAGCAGTTTAAGGCAGGGGAATGAAGCTTTCTTT
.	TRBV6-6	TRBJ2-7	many	CASSYEDIYEQYF	TGTGCCAGCAGTTATGAGGATATATACGAGCAGTACTTC
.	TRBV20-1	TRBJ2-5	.	CSALTPTGQETQYF	TGCAGTGCCCTAACACCGACAGGACAAGAGACCCAGTACTTC
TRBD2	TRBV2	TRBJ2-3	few	CASSSGVGTDTQYF	TGTGCCAGCAGCAGCGGGGTTGGCACAGATACGCAGTATTTT